Below, 20 T cell receptor beta chains from the same sample are listed, as sequenced in a study of blood T cell repertoires in COVID-19. Method: immunoSEQ multiplex PCR; TCRdb's copy keeps in-frame clones and lacks some. The sample lists fewer than 85,000 clones, 70% to 90% occurring once. Sample: peripheral blood. Receptors originate from a woman older than 75 with active or convalescent COVID-19.

The J gene is TRBJ1-4, the V gene TRBV18; the D gene is possibly TRBD1 (5 bases). CDR1 is KGHSH and CDR2 is LQKENI in the germline V gene. V was pared by 6 bases and J by 4 bases, with 18 bases between. This CDR3 has 16 residues. The CDR3 nucleotides read TGTGCCAGCTCTATGAGCCCGATCGGGGGTAATGAAAAACTGTTTTTT. Translated: CASSMSPIGGNEKLFF.

The chain links TRBV5-6 to TRBJ1-2; 7 bases line up with TRBD1. Trimming took 4 bases from V and 4 from J; bases not matched to a gene: 7. This CDR3 has 14 residues. CDR1 and CDR2 (germline): SGHDT, YYEEEE. The CDR3 sequence: CASSGQTGIYGYTF. The CDR3 DNA reads as TGTGCCAGCAGCGGACAGACAGGGATCTATGGCTACACCTTC.

The chain combines TRBV11-2 with TRBJ2-5; TRBD2 matches 8 bases. Trimming removed 8 bases from V and 5 bases from J; junction bases left unmatched: 4. The CDR3 has 12 amino acids. Germline CDR1 reads SGHAT; CDR2 reads FQNNGV. The CDR3 here is CASATSGETQYF. The DNA for the CDR3 is TGTGCCAGCGCCACTAGCGGCGAGACCCAGTACTTC.

The chain is built from TRBV23-1 and TRBJ2-7; 11 bases map to TRBD1. TRBV23-1 is given ORF status, its function remaining uncertain. After removal of 1 base from V and 4 bases from J, the junction contained 6 bases not matched to a gene. This CDR3 spans 16 amino acids. The CDR3 DNA is TGCGCCAGCAGTCAATGGACAGGGGGCTACTTTTACGAGCAGTACTTC. This encodes CASSQWTGGYFYEQYF.

The V and J genes are TRBV6-5 and TRBJ2-7; 9 bases match TRBD1. V was clipped by 5 bases and J by 6 bases; unmatched bases: 11. CDR1 is MNHEY, CDR2 SVGAGI, per germline. This CDR3 spans 15 amino acids. The CDR3 region is CASSRSGTGWREQYF. DNA for the CDR3: TGTGCCAGCAGTAGATCCGGGACAGGGTGGCGCGAGCAGTACTTC.

This clone turned up a few times. CDR3 nucleotide sequence: TGCGCCAGCGGCGGGCTTAGAGACAATGAGCAGTTCTTC. This sequence encodes CASGGLRDNEQFF. The chain has TRBV5-1 and TRBJ2-1; tentatively, D is TRBD2 (5 bases). Germline V gives CDR1 SGHRS, CDR2 YFSETQ. The germline V and J ends were trimmed by 7 bases and 5 bases, with 13 bases remaining between them. CDR3 length: 13 residues.

This clone was counted once. The chain is built from TRBV11-3 and TRBJ2-4; 7 bases fit TRBD2. The ends lost 1 base at V and 3 bases at J; junction bases unmatched: 15. The germline CDR1 and CDR2 sequences are SGHNT and YENEEA. The CDR3 is 19 residues long. The CDR3 protein is CASSLVSGGGVFGKNIQYF. DNA for the CDR3: TGTGCCAGCAGCTTAGTGTCGGGAGGCGGGGTTTTTGGCAAAAACATTCAGTACTTC.

This chain connects TRBV3-1 (or the pseudogene TRBV3-2) to TRBJ2-3, with 9 positions matching TRBD2. The junction had 6 bases not matched to a gene; V was cut back by 0 bases and J by 2 bases. Germline-derived CDR1 and CDR2 are LGHDT and YNNKEL (reference sequence). CDR3 length: 17 residues. This CDR3 is CASSQDGLAGFTDTQYF. DNA for the CDR3: TGTGCCAGCAGCCAAGATGGGCTAGCGGGATTCACAGATACGCAGTATTTT.

V gene TRBV7-9 combines with J gene TRBJ2-7; TRBD1 might be the D (6 bases). The CDR3 is 16 residues long. Germline V gene sequence: CDR1 SEHNR, CDR2 FQNEAQ (reference sequence). Trimming took 4 bases from V and 7 from J, leaving 23 bases between them. The DNA of the CDR3 is TGTGCCAGCAGCTCCAACCACCAGGACAGCCTTGGGGAGCAGTACTTC. This sequence encodes CASSSNHQDSLGEQYF.

The chain recombines TRBV6-2 or TRBV6-3 with TRBJ2-1; D is perhaps TRBD2 (5 bases). This CDR3 comprises 16 residues. V dropped 5 bases and J dropped 1 base, with 15 bases sitting between them. Germline values: CDR1 MNHEY, CDR2 SVGEGT. DNA for the CDR3: TGTGCCAGCAGTGAGAGAAGCGGTAAATCCTACAATGAGCAGTTCTTC. Amino acids: CASSERSGKSYNEQFF.

The chain employs TRBV2 and TRBJ2-5; TRBD1 matches at 8 bases. V trimming: 6 bases; J trimming: 4 bases; junction bases outside the gene matches: 13. Germline V lookup: CDR1 SNHLY, CDR2 FYNNEI. The CDR3 runs to 16 residues. For the CDR3, the DNA is TGTGCCAGCAGCGACCCTGGGGGCAGGGGGCGAGAGACCCAGTACTTC. It codes for CASSDPGGRGRETQYF. Using reference TRBV2 and TRBJ2-5 for the parts outside the CDR3, the full variable domain is EPEVTQTPSHQVTQMGQEVILRCVPISNHLYFYWYRQILGQKVEFLVSFYNNEISEKSEIFDDQFSVERPDGSNFTLKIRSTKLEDSAMYFCASSDPGGRGRETQYFGPGTRLLVL.

This clone came up a few times. The chain links TRBV3-1 (or the pseudogene TRBV3-2) to TRBJ1-2, with 12 bases matching TRBD1. Germline values: CDR1 LGHDT, CDR2 YNNKEL (reference sequence). The CDR3 is 17 amino acids. The J segment lost 4 bases and the V segment lost 0 bases, leaving 6 bases of the junction unmatched. CDR3 region: CASSQEFGTGGRYGYTF. In DNA, the CDR3 is TGTGCCAGCAGCCAAGAGTTCGGGACAGGGGGCCGCTATGGCTACACCTTC.

This chain uses TRBV6-5 with TRBJ2-1; 10 positions agree with TRBD2. The CDR3 loop spans 15 amino acids. Losses at the gene ends were 2 bases for V and 5 bases for J; bases not matched to a gene: 3. The germline V gene encodes CDR1 MNHEY and CDR2 SVGAGI. The CDR3 spells CASSYTSGVHNEQFF. CDR3 DNA sequence: TGTGCCAGCAGTTACACTAGCGGGGTCCACAATGAGCAGTTCTTC.

This clone was detected a few times. The chain carries TRBV5-1 and TRBJ2-7, with 9 bases lining up with TRBD2. V trimming: 3 bases; J trimming: 3 bases; junction bases outside the gene matches: 4. The CDR3 extends over 14 amino acids. Germline CDR1 and CDR2: SGHRS and YFSETQ. The CDR3 sequence is CASSSAGGDYEQYF. CDR3 in DNA: TGCGCCAGCAGCTCAGCGGGAGGCGACTACGAGCAGTACTTC.

The genes are TRBV19 and TRBJ2-5; 13 bases are shared with TRBD2. The V segment lost 4 bases and the J segment 5 bases; nucleotides outside the gene matches: 4. In germline, CDR1 is LNHDA, CDR2 SQIVND (reference sequence). The CDR3 totals 15 residues. CDR3 DNA: TGTGCCAGTAGTAAGACTAGCGGGAGGTGGGAGACCCAGTACTTC. It encodes CASSKTSGRWETQYF.

This clone appeared a few times. V and J are TRBV28 and TRBJ2-5; 9 bases line up with TRBD2. J gave up 3 bases and V 4 bases, and 24 bases lay outside the gene matches. Germline CDR1 MDHEN, CDR2 SYDVKM. CDR3 length: 21 residues. CDR3 sequence reads: CASSSFYLNLLRREGEETQYF. DNA for the CDR3: TGTGCCAGCAGTTCTTTCTACTTAAACCTTTTAAGGCGGGAGGGGGAAGAGACCCAGTACTTC.

This chain uses TRBV4-2 with TRBJ2-1, with 7 nucleotides matching TRBD2. The length of the CDR3 is 12 residues. V shed 3 bases and J 9 bases; nucleotides not matched to a gene: 2. Germline assignment: CDR1 LGHNA and CDR2 YNFKEQ. CDR3 residues: CASSHPGGEQFF. CDR3 DNA sequence: TGTGCCAGCAGCCACCCGGGGGGTGAGCAGTTCTTC.

The chain combines TRBV6-6 with TRBJ2-3; 7 nucleotides match TRBD1. The ends lost 6 bases at V and 3 bases at J; junction bases unmatched: 0. The CDR3 has 12 residues. Germline loops: CDR1 MNHNY, CDR2 SVGAGI (reference sequence). In nucleotides, the CDR3 is TGTGCCAGCAGACAGGGGACAGATACGCAGTATTTT. Translation gives CASRQGTDTQYF.

This clone has only a few counts. The CDR3 loop is CASSFSGINQPQHF. The CDR3 coding sequence is TGTGCCAGCAGCTTTTCCGGGATCAATCAGCCCCAGCATTTT. The V and J genes are TRBV7-8 and TRBJ1-5; D is unresolved. Trimming removed 3 bases from V and 3 bases from J, with 9 bases in between. There are 14 residues in the CDR3. Germline V lookup: CDR1 SGHVS, CDR2 FQNEAQ.

J is TRBJ2-7 and V is TRBV7-9; TRBD2 is a possible D gene (5 bases). The CDR3 is 15 amino acids. Trimming removed 3 bases at V and 0 bases at J, with 12 bases between. Germline V gene sequence: CDR1 SEHNR, CDR2 FQNEAQ (reference sequence). The chain's CDR3 is CASSLLGGSSYEQYF. The CDR3 nucleotides are TGTGCCAGCAGCTTGTTAGGAGGAAGCTCCTACGAGCAGTACTTC.